The present T cell receptor (beta chain) was sequenced within a study of metastatic and nonmetastatic thyroid tumors. Background on the study: Malignant and benign thyroid patients had repertoires compared in peripheral blood and tumor or nodule tissue.

Study processing details: It was from CDR3 differences across clinicopathological groups that a distant-metastasis classifier for papillary thyroid cancer was built. TCRdb recomputed clones from the PCR reads via MiXCR. TCRdb assigned the V and J calls; the authors' analysis was not used. There are about 92,000 clones in the sample; just under 15% occur only once, and 3.6% lies in the top ten. All patients were untreated before thyroid surgery. Findings and caveats of the study: Across blood and tumor, TCR beta diversity in malignant thyroid tumors was reportedly significantly higher than in benign nodules.

Concerning this clone itself: Antigen: not known.

The sequencing sample was made of blood. The sequence was collected from a female donor with papillary thyroid cancer or a benign thyroid nodule (not recorded which). Some clones in this sample may be carry-over from other donors' samples.

CDR3 nucleotide sequence: TGTGCCAGCAGCCCCGGTCGACTAGCAATCATCGATGAGCAGTTCTTC. This gives the protein CASSPGRLAIIDEQFF. V usage is TRBV11-2 and J usage is TRBJ2-1, with 7 bases aligning to TRBD2. V lost 5 bases, J lost 8 bases, and 15 bases stayed unmatched. This CDR3 comprises 16 residues. Germline V lookup: CDR1 SGHAT, CDR2 FQNNGV.